Here is one T cell receptor beta chain with its context. Its antigen is currently unknown. One end of the junction varies from germline; a read error may be responsible. The PCR was carried out with 60 Vbeta primers and 13 Jbeta primers. Study processing details: Later analysis identified tens of millions of unique TCR beta chains, about 11 million shared. Libraries were prepared by immunoSEQ multiplex PCR; TCRdb keeps only in-frame clonotypes and omits some of them. V, J and clone size are those of that table, while D and trimming were read from the DNA. The table records 110,000 to 150,000 clones, about four fifths of them present only once. The sample is drawn from a study of cytomegalovirus exposure and HLA in healthy donors. General study points: Later on, a genetic analysis was performed. It linked a missense variant in DCLRE1C with V- and J-gene trimming of TCR beta. Rarity characterized most TCR sequences, yet some public TCRs appeared in many donors.

This TCR was recovered from a woman aged 40 to 50 in good health and CMV-seropositive. Sequencing was done on a sample of PBMCs.

The CDR3 region has the DNA TGTGCTAGCAGCTTAGGGGGGACTCAAGAGACCCAGTACTTC. Amino acids: CASSLGGTQETQYF. The rearrangement joins TRBV7-7 to TRBJ2-5; either TRBD1 or TRBD2 may fit D (6 bases each). The CDR3 has 14 residues. Per germline, CDR1 SSHAT and CDR2 FNYEAQ (reference sequence). Complete variable domain (other parts from reference TRBV7-7 and TRBJ2-5): GAGVSQSPRYKVTKRGQDVTLRCDPISSHATLYWYQQALGQGPEFLTYFNYEAQPDKSGLPSDRFSAERPEGSISTLTIQRTEQRDSAMYRCASSLGGTQETQYFGPGTRLLVL.